This TCR beta chain came from a study of glioma-infiltrating T cells. Deletions cut 2 bases from V and 4 bases from J, with 8 bases between. Germline lookup yields CDR1 SEHNR and CDR2 FQNEAQ (reference sequence). The CDR3 loop spans 13 amino acids. On this clonotype: Its antigen is not identified.

General study results and limits: Gliomas, especially low-grade, showed above-expected tissue-blood divergence; non-neoplastic patients showed below. Only very few CDR3 sequences appeared in both tissue and blood.

TCR alpha and beta CDR3 regions were amplified from RNA using iRepertoire nested multiplex PCR. For one-step reverse transcription and amplification, about 85-400 ng of tissue mRNA or PBMC total RNA was used. TCRdb re-called the multiplex PCR reads through MiXCR, storing one row per CDR3 protein. The sample has 100,000 to 150,000 distinct CDR3 sequences; around 25% are singletons. What was sequenced was glioma tissue, nonneoplastic brain tissue, or PBMCs (not recorded which). The chain carries TRBV7-9 and TRBJ1-2, with D tentatively TRBD1 (6 bases). This TCR derives from a human donor with low-grade glioma or glioblastoma, undergoing nonglioma brain surgery, or in good health (not recorded which). The CDR3 coding sequence is TGTGCCAGCAGCTTATTGGGGGCCTATGGCTACACCTTC. It is translated as CASSLLGAYGYTF.